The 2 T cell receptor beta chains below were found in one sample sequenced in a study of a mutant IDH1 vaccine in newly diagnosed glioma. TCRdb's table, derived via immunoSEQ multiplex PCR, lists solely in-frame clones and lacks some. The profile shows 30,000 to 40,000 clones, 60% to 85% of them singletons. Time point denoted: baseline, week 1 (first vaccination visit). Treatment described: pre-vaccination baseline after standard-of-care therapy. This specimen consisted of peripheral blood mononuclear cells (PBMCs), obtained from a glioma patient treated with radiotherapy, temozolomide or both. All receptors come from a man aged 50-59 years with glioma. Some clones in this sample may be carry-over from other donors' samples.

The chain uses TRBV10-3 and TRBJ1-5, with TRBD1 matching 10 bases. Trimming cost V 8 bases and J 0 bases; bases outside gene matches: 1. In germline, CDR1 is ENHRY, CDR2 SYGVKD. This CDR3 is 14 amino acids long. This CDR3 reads CAIGTGDSNQPQHF. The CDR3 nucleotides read TGTGCCATCGGGACAGGGGATAGCAATCAGCCCCAGCATTTT.

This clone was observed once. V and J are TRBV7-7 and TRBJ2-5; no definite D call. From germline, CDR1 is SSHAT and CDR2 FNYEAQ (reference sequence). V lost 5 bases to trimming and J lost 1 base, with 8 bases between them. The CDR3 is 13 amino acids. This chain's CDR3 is CASSLGRQETQYF. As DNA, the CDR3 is TGTGCCAGCAGCCTCGGACGCCAAGAGACCCAGTACTTC. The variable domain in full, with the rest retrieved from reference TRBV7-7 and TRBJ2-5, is GAGVSQSPRYKVTKRGQDVTLRCDPISSHATLYWYQQALGQGPEFLTYFNYEAQPDKSGLPSDRFSAERPEGSISTLTIQRTEQRDSAMYRCASSLGRQETQYFGPGTRLLVL.